This T cell receptor beta chain emerged from a study of T cell repertoires in cytomegalovirus infection. The CDR3 runs 15 residues. CDR1 is SEHNR and CDR2 is FQNEAQ in the germline V gene (reference sequence). Trimming stripped 11 bases from V and 2 bases from J, with 22 bases between. TCRdb ran MiXCR on the reads and lists one entry per CDR3 protein. The table has more than 30,000 distinct CDR3 sequences, over 50% seen once. This clonotype was counted only a few times. As yet, its antigen is unknown. The V gene is TRBV7-9, the J gene TRBJ2-7; D tentatively fits TRBD1 or TRBD2 (7 bases each). This receptor was identified in a human donor in good health (CMV status not recorded). Some clones in this sample may be carry-over from other donors' samples. The source material was CD8+ T cells from cultured PBMCs, sampled from culture after CMV antigen stimulation. The CDR3 DNA reads as TGTGCCGCCGGGGGAGGGACAGCCGCAACCTACGAGCAGTACTTC. Protein: CAAGGGTAATYEQYF.